This TCR beta chain appears in the sequencing data of a study of control samples from healthy donors and cancer patients. V was clipped by 9 bases and J by 8 bases, with 19 bases between them. The germline gives CDR1 ENHRY, CDR2 SYGVKD. The CDR3 contains 14 residues. Repertoires were generated with immunoSEQ multiplex PCR, while TCRdb's copy carries only in-frame clones and drops some. This table holds around 100,000 clones, around 88% found once. The TCR was taken from a man aged 25 to 40 in good health. Sequenced input: blood. The rearrangement uses TRBV10-3 and TRBJ1-4, with a possible D match to TRBD1 (6 bases). The CDR3, as DNA: TGTGCCATTTCGGGGGGCAGGGGAAAAGAAAAACTGTTTTTT. Protein product: CAISGGRGKEKLFF.